Shown below are 26 T cell receptor beta chains from a single sample sequenced in a study of OX40 agonist ivuxolimab in advanced cancers. Generated by immunoSEQ multiplex PCR, the TCRdb table keeps only in-frame clones and is missing some. The sample has about 72,000 clones; 88% are singletons. The sample in question was CD4+ or CD8+ T cells sorted from blood, obtained in a trial of the OX40 agonist ivuxolimab. The receptors were gathered from an adult with an advanced solid tumor such as melanoma, head and neck, liver or kidney cancer.

By its share, this clone is medium-sized. V usage is TRBV6-1 and J usage is TRBJ2-3, with a possible D match to TRBD1 (5 bases). The germline V gene has CDR1 MNHNS and CDR2 SASEGT. Trimming stripped 3 bases from V and 0 bases from J, with 7 bases between. The length of the CDR3 is 14 residues. The CDR3 sequence: CASSDQGSTDTQYF. As DNA, the CDR3 is TGTGCCAGCAGTGATCAGGGAAGCACAGATACGCAGTATTTT.

This rearrangement joins TRBV28 to TRBJ1-5; D may be TRBD1 (5 bases). The CDR3 extends over 16 amino acids. Germline V gene lookup returns CDR1 MDHEN and CDR2 SYDVKM. V was trimmed by 5 bases and J by 1 base, leaving 15 bases between them. DNA for the CDR3: TGTGCCAGCAGTAATCTAAAGGGGATCAGCAATCAGCCCCAGCATTTT. Its translation is CASSNLKGISNQPQHF. The full variable domain, in which reference TRBV28 and TRBJ1-5 provide the parts outside the CDR3, is DVKVTQSSRYLVKRTGEKVFLECVQDMDHENMFWYRQDPGLGLRLIYFSYDVKMKEKGDIPEGYSVSREKKERFSLILESASTNQTSMYLCASSNLKGISNQPQHFGDGTRLSIL.

V gene TRBV6-5 combines with J gene TRBJ2-3; 14 nucleotides match TRBD2. The length of the CDR3 is 15 residues. CDR1 MNHEY and CDR2 SVGAGI come from the germline V gene. The V gene end was trimmed by 7 bases and the J gene end by 6 bases; junction bases not matched to a gene: 6. The CDR3 here is CASTRGLAGADTQYF. Here the CDR3 DNA reads TGTGCCAGCACCAGGGGACTAGCGGGGGCCGATACGCAGTATTTT.

The chain uses TRBV10-3 and TRBJ2-1, with 8 bases fitting TRBD2. The germline V gene has CDR1 ENHRY and CDR2 SYGVKD. The CDR3 has 14 amino acids. The trim removed 7 bases at V and 6 bases at J, leaving 8 bases unmatched. In nucleotides, the CDR3 is TGTGCCATCACTCCGGGGGGGGTGCCCAATGAGCAGTTCTTC. It specifies CAITPGGVPNEQFF.

The J gene is TRBJ1-2, the V gene TRBV6-1; no firm D call. Trimming cost V 8 bases and J 2 bases, with 12 bases left between them. Per the germline V gene, CDR1 is MNHNS and CDR2 is SASEGT. This CDR3 contains 13 residues. The CDR3 is CASVMGVNYGYTF. Here the CDR3 DNA reads TGTGCCAGCGTAATGGGCGTCAACTATGGCTACACCTTC.

The rearrangement links TRBV2 to TRBJ2-2, with D unresolved. With 6 bases removed from V and 1 base from J, the gap between germline ends came to 9 bases. Germline V gives CDR1 SNHLY, CDR2 FYNNEI. The CDR3 loop spans 14 amino acids. CDR3 nucleotide sequence: TGTGCCAGCAGAAAAGACGAGAACACCGGGGAGCTGTTTTTT. Its translation: CASRKDENTGELFF.

The count of this clone is one. V is TRBV11-3 and J is TRBJ1-1, with unresolved D. V was pared by 2 bases and J by 1 base, with 2 bases between. Germline V CDR1 and CDR2: SGHNT, YENEEA. The CDR3 covers 12 residues. For the CDR3, the DNA is TGTGCCAGCAGCTTACAGAACACTGAAGCTTTCTTT. Amino acid sequence: CASSLQNTEAFF.

This chain uses TRBV30 with TRBJ2-2; TRBD2 might be the D (7 bases). V shed 3 bases and J shed 4 bases, with 18 bases lying between them. CDR3 length: 16 amino acids. The germline gives CDR1 GTSNPN, CDR2 SVGIG (reference sequence). The CDR3 here is CAWRWGGRGSTGELFF. As DNA, the CDR3 is TGTGCCTGGAGGTGGGGGGGCAGAGGGAGCACCGGGGAGCTGTTTTTT.

The CDR3, as DNA: TGTGCCAGCAGTTTATTATCCAGGAATCAGCCCCAGCATTTT. Its protein is CASSLLSRNQPQHF. The rearrangement uses TRBV28 and TRBJ1-5; D is ambiguous. CDR3 length equals 14 residues. V lost 1 base, J lost 4 bases, and 8 bases lay in between. Germline values: CDR1 MDHEN, CDR2 SYDVKM.

The gene calls are TRBV5-4 and TRBJ2-5, with D hard to call. CDR1 and CDR2 (germline): SGHNT, YYREEE (reference sequence). V gave up 4 bases and J gave up 4 bases, with 11 bases separating them. The CDR3 runs 13 residues. The CDR3 protein is CASSTYGRETQYF. As DNA, the CDR3 is TGTGCCAGCAGCACCTATGGTAGAGAGACCCAGTACTTC.

The chain links TRBV7-2 to TRBJ2-5; D perhaps matches TRBD1 (6 bases). Trimming stripped 5 bases from V and 5 bases from J, with 18 bases between. Germline values: CDR1 SGHTA, CDR2 FQGNSA. This CDR3 is built from 15 residues. The CDR3 here is CASSPFPRGKETQYF. The CDR3 DNA sequence: TGTGCCAGCAGCCCCTTTCCCAGGGGTAAGGAGACCCAGTACTTC.

The J gene is TRBJ2-5, the V gene TRBV10-3; D possibly corresponds to TRBD1 (6 bases). CDR1 and CDR2 (germline): ENHRY, SYGVKD. Trimming took off 2 bases at V and 5 bases at J, with 9 bases between the two ends. The CDR3 loop spans 13 amino acids. CDR3 DNA: TGTGCCATCAGTGAGAGGCAGGGGGAGACCCAGTACTTC. Protein product: CAISERQGETQYF.

The chain links TRBV7-2 to TRBJ2-2, with 7 bases fitting TRBD2. The CDR3 length is 14 residues. Germline V lookup: CDR1 SGHTA, CDR2 FQGNSA. J was trimmed by 5 bases and V by 0 bases; bases with no gene match: 0. The CDR3 loop reads CASSLASGTGELFF. The CDR3 region has the DNA TGTGCCAGCAGCTTAGCTAGCGGGACCGGGGAGCTGTTTTTT.

This chain links TRBV19 with TRBJ2-3, with D unresolved. The CDR3 runs to 14 residues. Deletions cut 9 bases from V and 1 base from J, with 14 bases between. The germline CDR1 and CDR2 sequences are LNHDA and SQIVND (reference sequence). CDR3 in DNA: TGTGCCAGCAGCGCATTTGGCGGCACAGATACGCAGTATTTT. Translating it yields CASSAFGGTDTQYF.

CDR3: CASSLLQTQETQYF. The CDR3 DNA reads TGCGCCAGCAGCTTATTACAGACCCAAGAGACCCAGTACTTC. The chain employs TRBV5-1 and TRBJ2-5; unclear D gene. Trimming pared 2 bases from V and 1 base from J, leaving 9 bases between. The CDR3 contains 14 residues. Per germline, CDR1 SGHRS and CDR2 YFSETQ.

The chain uses TRBV19 and TRBJ2-7, with 10 bases identical to TRBD2. The CDR3 has 15 residues. Germline CDR1 LNHDA, CDR2 SQIVND (reference sequence). J gave up 2 bases and V 5 bases, and 6 bases lay outside the gene matches. In DNA, the CDR3 is TGTGCCAGTAGTGCACTAGCGGGGATCCCCTACGAGCAGTACTTC. It specifies CASSALAGIPYEQYF.

The chain links TRBV30 to TRBJ2-3; TRBD2 is a possible D gene (7 bases). CDR1 GTSNPN and CDR2 SVGIG come from the germline V gene (reference sequence). The CDR3 extends over 14 amino acids. Trimming shortened V by 0 bases and J by 5 bases, and 12 bases separated the two germline ends. The CDR3 DNA follows: TGTGCCTGGAGTGTCGGGGGGCTTGTAGATACGCAGTATTTT. It translates to CAWSVGGLVDTQYF.

The chain is built from TRBV6-6 and TRBJ1-2, with 7 bases fitting TRBD1. There are 16 residues in the CDR3. The germline V gene encodes CDR1 MNHNY and CDR2 SVGAGI (reference sequence). The V and J ends lost 0 bases and 4 bases, in that order; junction bases with no gene match: 8. The CDR3 nucleotides read TGTGCCAGCAGTTACTCGAGGGACAGCTCGAGCTATGGCTACACCTTC. It is translated as CASSYSRDSSSYGYTF.

About this clone: This is likely a read error, given that the CDR3 carries no conserved phenylalanine or tryptophan at its end. Because the CDR3's place on the DNA is in doubt, the DNA is left out and the CDR3 is given as listed by TCRdb. The gene calls are TRBV21-1 and TRBJ2-7; the listed D gene, TRBD1, was not tested against the DNA. TRBV21-1 is an annotated pseudogene. The CDR3 region is 10 residues in length, termini included. The CDR3 reads CASIRGSRVG.

The V call is TRBV18, the J call TRBJ2-7; 8 bases match TRBD2. The CDR3 runs to 15 residues. The junction had 3 bases not matched to a gene; V was cut back by 2 bases and J by 0 bases. Germline CDR1 reads KGHSH; CDR2 reads LQKENI. The CDR3 loop reads CASSPGRGDSYEQYF. The CDR3, as DNA: TGTGCCAGCTCACCAGGGCGGGGGGACTCCTACGAGCAGTACTTC.

The chain has TRBV7-2 and TRBJ1-2; D is ambiguous. This CDR3 is built from 12 residues. V was trimmed by 1 base and J by 3 bases, leaving 3 bases between them. Germline CDR1 is SGHTA and CDR2 is FQGNSA. CDR3 region: CASSLVHYGYTF. CDR3 sequence (DNA): TGTGCCAGCAGCTTAGTTCACTATGGCTACACCTTC.

The V call is TRBV19, the J call TRBJ2-5, with D tentatively TRBD2 (5 bases). Germline CDR1 reads LNHDA; CDR2 reads SQIVND (reference sequence). Trimming took off 5 bases at V and 2 bases at J, with 9 bases between the two ends. This CDR3 region has 13 residues. CDR3 region: CASSLGSQETQYF. CDR3 DNA sequence: TGTGCCAGTAGTTTAGGGAGTCAAGAGACCCAGTACTTC.

This clone was seen just once. This chain uses TRBV5-6 with TRBJ2-1, with unresolved D. V was pared by 4 bases and J by 9 bases, with 11 bases between. The CDR3 loop spans 12 amino acids. CDR1 is SGHDT and CDR2 is YYEEEE in the germline V gene. CDR3 sequence: CASSPGMGEQFF. As DNA, the CDR3 is TGTGCCAGCAGCCCCGGCATGGGTGAGCAGTTCTTC. Full variable domain (remainder filled in from reference TRBV5-6 and TRBJ2-1): DAGVTQSPTHLIKTRGQQVTLRCSPKSGHDTVSWYQQALGQGPQFIFQYYEEEERQRGNFPDRFSGHQFPNYSSELNVNALLLGDSALYLCASSPGMGEQFFGPGTRLTVL.

The sample holds one count of this clone. The genes are TRBV6-1 and TRBJ2-7; 7 nucleotides agree with TRBD1. J was trimmed by 1 base and V by 4 bases; bases with no gene match: 4. The CDR3 consists of 14 residues. Germline CDR1 MNHNS, CDR2 SASEGT. The CDR3 coding sequence is TGTGCCAGCAGTGCGTCACAGGGGTCCTACGAGCAGTACTTC. Its translation is CASSASQGSYEQYF.

This clone has just one count. The chain is built from TRBV28 and TRBJ1-5; D is perhaps TRBD1 (6 bases). The V end was cut by 6 bases, the J end by 2 bases, with 17 bases between. Germline assignment: CDR1 MDHEN and CDR2 SYDVKM. The CDR3 is 16 residues long. DNA for the CDR3: TGTGCCAGCAGGACGAAAGGGGGTTCGGGCAATCAGCCCCAGCATTTT. Its translation: CASRTKGGSGNQPQHF.

This clone turned up a few times. V usage is TRBV10-3 and J usage is TRBJ1-4; possible D gene TRBD1, 5 bases. Per the germline V gene, CDR1 is ENHRY and CDR2 is SYGVKD. This CDR3 is built from 12 residues. V gave up 0 bases and J gave up 14 bases, with 10 bases separating them. CDR3 amino acids: CAISESGTVLFF. CDR3 coding DNA: TGTGCCATCAGTGAGTCAGGGACGGTGCTGTTTTTT.